This T cell receptor beta chain stems from a study of naive and memory T cell subsets. Two oligonucleotides, mixed equimolar, formed the beta constant-region primer covering TRBC1 and TRBC2. The cDNA 3' end received a ligated single-stranded oligonucleotide carrying the SP2 primer and a 12-nucleotide UMI. The ligated cDNA underwent four PCR rounds using SP2 and nested alpha and beta constant-region primers. TCRdb processed the UMI-ligation and nested PCR reads anew with MiXCR; each CDR3 protein has one entry. Of under 150,000 distinct CDR3 sequences listed, about a sixth were seen once; the top ten hold just over 0.14%. Cells stained for CD3, CD4, CD8, CD45RA, CD27 and viability were sorted into four CD45RA/CD27 subsets. There are many counts of this clonotype. Trimming stripped 3 bases from V and 5 bases from J, with 9 bases between. The CDR3 extends over 13 amino acids.

The chain recombines TRBV12-3 or TRBV12-4 with TRBJ2-3, with D possibly matching TRBD1 (6 bases). Source material: naive CD4+ T cells from blood. This clonotype originated in a human donor in good health. In DNA, the CDR3 is TGTGCCAGCAGTTTCAGGGGCGGAGATACGCAGTATTTT. Translated, it gives CASSFRGGDTQYF.